This T cell receptor (beta chain) was found in a study of cytomegalovirus exposure and HLA in healthy donors. Looked up from germline, CDR1 is SGHVS and CDR2 is FNYEAQ. The CDR3 runs 15 residues. The trim removed 0 bases at V and 6 bases at J, leaving 7 bases unmatched. The study ran its PCR with 60 Vbeta and 13 Jbeta primers. Libraries were prepared by immunoSEQ multiplex PCR; TCRdb keeps only in-frame clonotypes and omits some of them. The table records more than 90,000 clones, around three quarters of them present only once. The clonotype originates from a man younger than 45 in good health and CMV-seronegative. The material sequenced was PBMCs. This chain connects TRBV7-6 to TRBJ1-2; 7 nucleotides align to TRBD1. The CDR3 DNA reads as TGTGCCAGCAGCTTAGCGGACAGGCCAAGTGATGGCTACACCTTC. Translated: CASSLADRPSDGYTF. The full variable domain, completed using reference TRBV7-6 and TRBJ1-2, is GAGVSQSPRYKVTKRGQDVALRCDPISGHVSLYWYRQALGQGPEFLTYFNYEAQQDKSGLPNDRFSAERPEGSISTLTIQRTEQRDSAMYRCASSLADRPSDGYTFGSGTRLTVV.